The 11 T cell receptor beta chains below come from one sample, sequenced in a study of blood T cell repertoires in COVID-19 (TCRdb year 2020). The library was obtained by the immunoSEQ multiplex PCR assay. As stored in TCRdb, this immuneACCESS dataset retains in-frame rearrangements with V and J assigned. A fraction of the clones does not appear; measured against another copy, unresolved V genes explain less than half of the discrepancy, and the remainder lacks a known reason. This sample comprises 150,000 to 200,000 clones, 75% to 90% of them detected only once. 6.5% to 9% of the sample lies in the top ten. The sequenced sample consisted of peripheral blood. The receptors were sampled from a woman in her fifties or sixties with acute or convalescent COVID-19.

The chain carries TRBV25-1 and TRBJ1-2; tentatively, D is TRBD1 (6 bases). CDR3 length: 15 residues. Germline V CDR1 and CDR2: MGHDK, SYGVNS. Trimming stripped 0 bases from V and 8 bases from J, with 16 bases between. The chain's CDR3 is CASSEYGGQVDGYTF. The CDR3, as DNA: TGTGCCAGCAGTGAATACGGGGGGCAAGTGGACGGCTACACCTTC.

V and J are TRBV7-9 and TRBJ1-1; D might be TRBD1 (6 bases). Per the germline V gene, CDR1 is SEHNR and CDR2 is FQNEAQ (reference sequence). This CDR3 is built from 14 residues. V lost 5 bases and J lost 0, with 10 bases in between. The CDR3 here is CASSPGQLNTEAFF. CDR3 in DNA: TGTGCCAGCAGCCCCGGACAGTTGAACACTGAAGCTTTCTTT.

The chain couples TRBV29-1 to TRBJ2-2, with D perhaps TRBD1 (5 bases). V was shortened by 5 bases and J by 2 bases, with 12 bases between the two germline ends. The CDR3 extends over 14 amino acids. In germline, CDR1 is SQVTM, CDR2 ANQGSEA. The CDR3 nucleotides read TGCAGCGTTATGGGGCGGCATAACACCGGGGAGCTGTTTTTT. This gives the protein CSVMGRHNTGELFF.

The chain links TRBV30 to TRBJ2-1; possibly TRBD2 for D (6 bases). The germline V gene has CDR1 GTSNPN and CDR2 SVGIG (reference sequence). This CDR3 is 17 amino acids long. V was pared by 0 bases and J by 5 bases, with 20 bases between. The CDR3 sequence: CAWSVRRGPQVNNEQFF. CDR3 sequence (DNA): TGTGCCTGGAGTGTAAGGCGGGGCCCGCAAGTCAACAATGAGCAGTTCTTC.

The V call is TRBV27, the J call TRBJ2-7, with a tentative D call TRBD2 (6 bases). From germline, CDR1 is MNHEY and CDR2 SMNVEV (reference sequence). V shed 3 bases and J shed 9 bases, with 15 bases lying between them. The CDR3 extends over 13 amino acids. The CDR3 DNA reads TGTGCCAGCAGTTTCCTAGGGACTCGCACGCAGTACTTC. Translation: CASSFLGTRTQYF.

The chain joins TRBV6-5 to TRBJ1-3, with TRBD1 as a possible D gene (5 bases). The germline V gene encodes CDR1 MNHEY and CDR2 SVGAGI. CDR3 size: 14 residues. V was cut by 7 bases and J by 3 bases, with 13 bases left in between. In nucleotides, the CDR3 is TGTGCCAGCACTCTGGGGGGAAGTGGAAACACCATATATTTT. Protein sequence: CASTLGGSGNTIYF.

V is TRBV29-1 and J is TRBJ2-1, with D tentatively TRBD2 (6 bases). Looked up from germline, CDR1 is SQVTM and CDR2 is ANQGSEA. The CDR3 length is 16 residues. Trimming cost V 3 bases and J 3 bases, with 18 bases left between them. For the CDR3, the DNA is TGCAGCGTTGAGGGGGGAGCCGTGGGCCGCTACAATGAGCAGTTCTTC. This translates into CSVEGGAVGRYNEQFF.

The chain carries TRBV5-1 and TRBJ1-1; TRBD1 matches 11 bases. Germline V gene lookup returns CDR1 SGHRS and CDR2 YFSETQ. Trimming cost V 2 bases and J 4 bases; bases outside gene matches: 1. CDR3 size: 14 residues. This CDR3 reads CASSFGTGGTEAFF. The CDR3 DNA reads TGCGCCAGCAGCTTTGGGACAGGGGGCACTGAAGCTTTCTTT.

The J gene is TRBJ1-2, the V gene TRBV7-2; D is uncertain. V lost 1 base to trimming and J lost 1 base, with 13 bases between them. The CDR3 extends over 16 amino acids. The germline CDR1 and CDR2 sequences are SGHTA and FQGNSA. CDR3 sequence reads: CASSLGGGRNNYGYTF. Written as DNA, the CDR3 is TGTGCCAGCAGCTTAGGCGGCGGGAGAAATAACTATGGCTACACCTTC.

The rearrangement links TRBV6-1 to TRBJ1-1; D is possibly TRBD1 (5 bases). V shed 3 bases and J shed 8 bases, with 10 bases lying between them. There are 12 residues in the CDR3. CDR1 is MNHNS and CDR2 is SASEGT in the germline V gene. For the CDR3, the DNA is TGTGCCAGCAGTGATGGGGGGATAGAAGCTTTCTTT. This encodes CASSDGGIEAFF.

This rearrangement joins TRBV7-9 to TRBJ2-1, with D hard to call. Germline assignment: CDR1 SEHNR and CDR2 FQNEAQ (reference sequence). This CDR3 contains 15 residues. Trimming stripped 1 base from V and 3 bases from J, with 10 bases between. The CDR3 loop reads CASSLGIAGYNEQFF. In DNA form, the CDR3 reads TGTGCCAGCAGCTTAGGAATAGCCGGCTACAATGAGCAGTTCTTC. The full variable domain, completed using reference TRBV7-9 and TRBJ2-1, is DTGVSQNPRHKITKRGQNVTFRCDPISEHNRLYWYRQTLGQGPEFLTYFQNEAQLEKSRLLSDRFSAERPKGSFSTLEIQRTEQGDSAMYLCASSLGIAGYNEQFFGPGTRLTVL.